This entry lists 5 T cell receptor beta chains sequenced from one sample in a study of cytomegalovirus exposure and HLA in healthy donors. In the PCR, 60 Vbeta and 13 Jbeta primers were used. Clones were sequenced by immunoSEQ multiplex PCR, and TCRdb holds only the in-frame ones, with some missing. Of 180,000 or so clones in the sample, around 80% were seen once. Sequences were obtained from PBMCs. All receptors come from a man between 18 and 29 years old in good health and CMV-seronegative.

V usage is TRBV11-2 and J usage is TRBJ2-1; 9 nucleotides match TRBD2. Germline lookup yields CDR1 SGHAT and CDR2 FQNNGV. The CDR3 consists of 15 residues. Trimming removed 3 bases from V and 7 bases from J; junction bases left unmatched: 7. The CDR3, as DNA: TGTGCCAGCAGCTTCCTGGGGCTAGCGGGAAATGAGCAGTTCTTC. This translates into CASSFLGLAGNEQFF.

V gene TRBV7-3 combines with J gene TRBJ2-7, with D perhaps TRBD2 (6 bases). Deletions cut 5 bases from V and 7 bases from J, with 18 bases between. The CDR3 has 14 residues. Germline CDR1 and CDR2: SGHTA and FQGTGA. The DNA for the CDR3 is TGTGCCAGCAGCCCTCCGGGACTCCCCATGGAGCAGTACTTC. Translation gives CASSPPGLPMEQYF.

This clone was seen only once. The gene calls are TRBV2 and TRBJ2-7; 11 nucleotides align to TRBD1. Looked up from germline, CDR1 is SNHLY and CDR2 is FYNNEI. With V trimmed by 6 bases and J by 2 bases, 9 bases remained unmatched. The CDR3 length is 16 residues. CDR3 nucleotides: TGTGCCAGCAGCTACCCGGACAGGGGGCTGCCCTACGAGCAGTACTTC. This translates into CASSYPDRGLPYEQYF.

The chain uses TRBV4-1 and TRBJ2-1; D call uncertain. Germline CDR1 and CDR2: MGHRA and YSYEKL. The CDR3 has 15 amino acids. The germline V and J ends were trimmed by 3 bases and 0 bases, with 9 bases remaining between them. CDR3 in amino acids: CASSQQYSSYNEQFF. The CDR3 nucleotides read TGCGCCAGCAGCCAGCAATATAGCTCCTACAATGAGCAGTTCTTC.

This chain links TRBV7-8 with TRBJ1-4; TRBD1 agrees at 8 bases. Germline lookup yields CDR1 SGHVS and CDR2 FQNEAQ. The CDR3 loop spans 15 amino acids. V was pared by 6 bases and J by 6 bases, with 9 bases of the junction left unmatched. The CDR3 DNA reads TGTGCCAGCAGTCAACTCAGGGGGCAGCATGAAAAACTGTTTTTT. Its protein product is CASSQLRGQHEKLFF.